The 20 T cell receptor beta chains listed next were all sequenced from one sample in a study of blood T cell repertoires in COVID-19. Libraries were prepared by immunoSEQ multiplex PCR; TCRdb keeps only in-frame clonotypes and omits some of them. The data hold approximately 70,000 clones, with roughly 80% observed a single time. Input material: peripheral blood. These receptors all stem from a woman between 55 and 75 years old with acute or convalescent COVID-19.

This rearrangement joins TRBV27 to TRBJ2-7; TRBD1 matches at 8 bases. The germline V gene encodes CDR1 MNHEY and CDR2 SMNVEV (reference sequence). The trim removed 7 bases at V and 2 bases at J, leaving 4 bases unmatched. This CDR3 contains 13 residues. CDR3 sequence reads: CASMTGVPYEQYF. In nucleotides, the CDR3 is TGTGCCAGCATGACAGGGGTTCCCTACGAGCAGTACTTC.

The gene calls are TRBV9 and TRBJ2-5, with 13 bases matching TRBD2. Germline V gene sequence: CDR1 SGDLS, CDR2 YYNGEE. The CDR3 covers 16 residues. V was pared by 5 bases and J by 2 bases, with 6 bases of the junction left unmatched. The CDR3 region is CASSALGLAGQETQYF. In nucleotides, the CDR3 is TGTGCCAGCAGTGCCCTGGGACTAGCGGGGCAAGAGACCCAGTACTTC. Full variable domain (missing parts from reference TRBV9 and TRBJ2-5): DSGVTQTPKHLITATGQRVTLRCSPRSGDLSVYWYQQSLDQGLQFLIQYYNGEERAKGNILERFSAQQFPDLHSELNLSSLELGDSALYFCASSALGLAGQETQYFGPGTRLLVL.

The genes are TRBV13 and TRBJ1-5; 9 nucleotides line up with TRBD1. The CDR3 is made up of 16 amino acids. The V gene end was trimmed by 2 bases and the J gene end by 4 bases; junction bases not matched to a gene: 6. The germline V gene has CDR1 PRHDT and CDR2 FYEKMQ (reference sequence). DNA for the CDR3: TGTGCCAGCAGCTTAACCCTCGGACAGGGGAATCAGCCCCAGCATTTT. Translation gives CASSLTLGQGNQPQHF.

V gene TRBV30 combines with J gene TRBJ1-5; D gene unclear. The CDR3 covers 13 residues. Trimming took off 2 bases at V and 8 bases at J, with 13 bases between the two ends. In germline, CDR1 is GTSNPN, CDR2 SVGIG (reference sequence). In DNA form, the CDR3 reads TGTGCCTGGAGTTTGGGCCCGGGAAAGCCCCAGCATTTT. Translation: CAWSLGPGKPQHF. Full variable domain (remainder filled in from reference TRBV30 and TRBJ1-5): SQTIHQWPATLVQPVGSPLSLECTVEGTSNPNLYWYRQAAGRGLQLLFYSVGIGQISSEVPQNLSASRPQDRQFILSSKKLLLSDSGFYLCAWSLGPGKPQHFGDGTRLSIL.

This clone was picked up a small number of times. The chain links TRBV20-1 to TRBJ1-1; no firm D call. CDR1 is DFQATT, CDR2 SNEGSKA, per germline (reference sequence). V was shortened by 6 bases and J by 6 bases, with 11 bases between the two germline ends. This CDR3 has 11 amino acids. As DNA, the CDR3 is TGCAGTGCCACAACCCCGCCTGAAGCTTTCTTT. Translating it yields CSATTPPEAFF.

V usage is TRBV19 and J usage is TRBJ2-1; 7 bases line up with TRBD1. V lost 3 bases and J lost 2; bases outside the gene matches: 10. The CDR3 is 17 amino acids. Germline lookup yields CDR1 LNHDA and CDR2 SQIVND (reference sequence). CDR3 bases: TGTGCCAGTAGTATCGGAAGACAGGGTAGGACCTACAATGAGCAGTTCTTC. Protein: CASSIGRQGRTYNEQFF.

This clone was observed once. The rearrangement uses TRBV29-1 and TRBJ2-2; maybe TRBD2 (6 bases). The V end was cut by 4 bases, the J end by 0 bases, with 15 bases between. The CDR3 is 16 residues long. Germline CDR1 SQVTM, CDR2 ANQGSEA. CDR3 protein: CSVVGSGGANTGELFF. The CDR3 region has the DNA TGCAGCGTTGTCGGGTCGGGCGGGGCGAACACCGGGGAGCTGTTTTTT.

This clone was seen once. The rearrangement links TRBV9 to TRBJ1-3; 7 bases align to TRBD1. CDR3 length: 15 amino acids. Germline V gene sequence: CDR1 SGDLS, CDR2 YYNGEE. With V trimmed by 4 bases and J by 0 bases, 4 bases remained unmatched. The CDR3 here is CASSNRDSSGNTIYF. CDR3 bases: TGTGCCAGCAGCAACCGGGACAGCTCTGGAAACACCATATATTTT.

The chain recombines TRBV19 with TRBJ1-1; 8 nucleotides agree with TRBD1. V dropped 0 bases and J dropped 7; count of bases not matched to a gene: 4. There are 14 residues in the CDR3. Germline CDR1 is LNHDA and CDR2 is SQIVND (reference sequence). The CDR3 loop is CASSIDQGQVEAFF. CDR3 DNA: TGTGCCAGTAGTATAGATCAGGGACAGGTTGAAGCTTTCTTT.

V usage is TRBV9 and J usage is TRBJ2-5; 9 bases fit TRBD1. V shed 0 bases and J 3 bases; nucleotides not matched to a gene: 3. Germline V gene data show CDR1 as SGDLS and CDR2 as YYNGEE. This CDR3 spans 15 amino acids. The CDR3 nucleotides read TGTGCCAGCAGCGTAGAAGGGACAGGGAAAGAGACCCAGTACTTC. This codes for CASSVEGTGKETQYF.

The gene calls are TRBV3-1 (or the pseudogene TRBV3-2) and TRBJ2-2; 15 bases agree with TRBD2. CDR3 length equals 19 residues. CDR1 and CDR2 from the germline V gene are LGHDT and YNNKEL (reference sequence). With V trimmed by 3 bases and J by 2 bases, 7 bases remained unmatched. The CDR3 DNA is TGTGCCAGCAGCCAGCGCGGGACTAGCGGGGGGTTCAACACCGGGGAGCTGTTTTTT. It is translated as CASSQRGTSGGFNTGELFF.

The chain carries TRBV18 and TRBJ2-1, with 10 bases matching TRBD1. Per the germline V gene, CDR1 is KGHSH and CDR2 is LQKENI. This CDR3 is built from 17 residues. The junction had 13 bases not matched to a gene; V was cut back by 2 bases and J by 9 bases. CDR3 sequence (DNA): TGTGCCAGCTCACCAGTCTGGGGACAGGGGAAGGGCGGTGAGCAGTTCTTC. Its translation is CASSPVWGQGKGGEQFF.

The V call is TRBV30, the J call TRBJ1-2, with 9 positions matching TRBD1. This CDR3 is 14 amino acids long. J lost 2 bases, V lost 2 bases, and 3 bases had no gene match. The germline V gene encodes CDR1 GTSNPN and CDR2 SVGIG (reference sequence). The CDR3 DNA is TGTGCCTGGAGTCCCGGGACAGGGAACTATGGCTACACCTTC. It yields the protein CAWSPGTGNYGYTF. The full variable domain, in which reference TRBV30 and TRBJ1-2 provide the parts outside the CDR3, is SQTIHQWPATLVQPVGSPLSLECTVEGTSNPNLYWYRQAAGRGLQLLFYSVGIGQISSEVPQNLSASRPQDRQFILSSKKLLLSDSGFYLCAWSPGTGNYGYTFGSGTRLTVV.

This clone came up a few times. V usage is TRBV6-1 and J usage is TRBJ2-7, with 12 bases that match TRBD1. The CDR3 spans 17 residues. Germline V gives CDR1 MNHNS, CDR2 SASEGT. V shed 4 bases and J 2 bases; nucleotides not matched to a gene: 9. The CDR3 bases are TGTGCCAGCAGTGGTTTACCGGGACAGGGGGCTCCCTACGAGCAGTACTTC. This gives the protein CASSGLPGQGAPYEQYF.

This chain joins TRBV12-3 or TRBV12-4 and TRBJ1-6, with D tentatively TRBD1 (5 bases). V shed 7 bases and J shed 6 bases, with 10 bases lying between them. There are 13 residues in the CDR3. The CDR3 loop reads CASTLTANSPLHF. CDR3 sequence (DNA): TGTGCCAGCACCCTGACAGCTAATTCACCCCTCCACTTT.

CDR3 DNA: TGTGCCAGCTTCACGGGTCATGGCTACACCTTC. Translated, it gives CASFTGHGYTF. The chain uses TRBV12-3 or TRBV12-4 and TRBJ1-2; D remains ambiguous. This CDR3 has 11 residues. V lost 8 bases and J 6 bases, leaving 10 bases between the germline ends.

Concerning this clone: At one boundary the junction diverges from the germline segment, which might be a read error. J is TRBJ2-3 and V is TRBV10-1; 14 nucleotides agree with TRBD2. This CDR3 comprises 13 residues. Germline V gives CDR1 WNHNN, CDR2 SYGVQD (reference sequence). CDR3 amino acids: CASSGRLAGGLEF. CDR3 nucleotides: TGCGCCAGCAGTGGGAGACTAGCGGGGGGGCTTGAGTTT.

The table lists this clone with a few counts. V usage is TRBV4-1 and J usage is TRBJ1-6; D gene ambiguous. The CDR3 contains 16 residues. CDR1 and CDR2 (germline): MGHRA, YSYEKL. V lost 4 bases, J lost 10 bases, and 20 bases lay in between. DNA of the CDR3: TGCGCCAGCAGCCCGACGACGGGAAATTGGGAATCACCCCTCCACTTT. Translating it yields CASSPTTGNWESPLHF.

The chain employs TRBV27 and TRBJ1-2, with 8 bases fitting TRBD1. With 5 bases clipped from V and 5 bases from J, the junction kept 13 bases outside the gene matches. CDR3 length: 16 residues. Germline CDR1 is MNHEY and CDR2 is SMNVEV (reference sequence). The CDR3 DNA reads as TGTGCCAGCAGTGTGCGGACAGGGTCGTATGGATATGGCTACACCTTC. This gives the protein CASSVRTGSYGYGYTF.

The rearrangement links TRBV9 to TRBJ1-1, with a tentative D call TRBD1 (6 bases). The CDR3 spans 14 residues. CDR1 is SGDLS, CDR2 YYNGEE, per germline. Trimming pared 4 bases from V and 4 bases from J, leaving 14 bases between. The CDR3 DNA reads as TGTGCCAGCAGCCCCCAGGGGCTGGGCACTGAAGCTTTCTTT. It specifies CASSPQGLGTEAFF.